Detailed here is one T cell receptor (beta chain). The CDR3 is made up of 15 amino acids. Germline V gene sequence: CDR1 KGHSH, CDR2 LQKENI. The trim removed 0 bases at V and 4 bases at J, leaving 5 bases unmatched. MiXCR was run by TCRdb on the RT-PCR reads, yielding one entry per CDR3 protein. This table has 550,000 to 750,000 distinct CDR3 sequences, 12% to 15% appearing once. Material for sequencing was memory CD4+ T cells from blood. V is TRBV18 and J is TRBJ2-5, with 7 bases lining up with TRBD2. This receptor was taken from a female donor in good health, serving as a healthy control. DNA for the CDR3: TGTGCCAGCTCACCACCCCAGCGGGGCGTAGAGACCCAGTACTTC. It encodes CASSPPQRGVETQYF.